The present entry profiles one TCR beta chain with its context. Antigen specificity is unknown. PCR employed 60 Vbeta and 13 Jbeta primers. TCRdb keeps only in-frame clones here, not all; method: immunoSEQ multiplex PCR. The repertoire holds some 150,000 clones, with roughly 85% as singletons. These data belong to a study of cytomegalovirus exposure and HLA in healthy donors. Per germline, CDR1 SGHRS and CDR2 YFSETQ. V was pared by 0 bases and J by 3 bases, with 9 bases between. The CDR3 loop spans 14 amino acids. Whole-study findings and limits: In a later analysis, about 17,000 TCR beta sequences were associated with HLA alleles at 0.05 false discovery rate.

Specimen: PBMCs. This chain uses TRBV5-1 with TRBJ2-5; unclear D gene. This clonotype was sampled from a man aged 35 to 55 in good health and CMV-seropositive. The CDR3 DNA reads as TGCGCCAGCAGCTTGGCTTCTAACGAAGAGACCCAGTACTTC. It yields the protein CASSLASNEETQYF.